Shown below are 5 T cell receptor beta chains from a single sample sequenced in a study of technical replicates of blood from several donors. Measured with immunoSEQ multiplex PCR; TCRdb has only the in-frame clones, and not every one. The sample lists tens of thousands of clones; approximately 94% were seen once. Input material: T cells isolated from PBMCs. All receptors come from a human donor in good health.

This clone came up once. V gene TRBV5-1 combines with J gene TRBJ1-2; no clear D. The CDR3 extends over 13 amino acids. The V and J ends lost 2 bases and 4 bases respectively, with 9 bases between them. From germline, CDR1 is SGHRS and CDR2 YFSETQ. The CDR3 reads CASSFGTTYGYTF. Here the CDR3 DNA reads TGCGCCAGCAGCTTCGGAACTACCTATGGCTACACCTTC.

The rearrangement uses TRBV6-5 and TRBJ2-2; the D gene is possibly TRBD1 (5 bases). Germline CDR1 and CDR2: MNHEY and SVGAGI. The CDR3 has 14 residues. Between the trimmed V and J ends, which lost 0 bases and 6 bases, there was a span of 8 bases. CDR3 protein: CASSYSQGSGELFF. The CDR3 nucleotides are TGTGCCAGCAGTTACTCGCAGGGTTCCGGGGAGCTGTTTTTT.

The gene calls are TRBV9 and TRBJ2-7; TRBD1 aligns across 8 bases. In germline, CDR1 is SGDLS, CDR2 YYNGEE. The CDR3 consists of 13 residues. The junction had 4 bases not matched to a gene; V was cut back by 2 bases and J by 6 bases. The DNA of the CDR3 is TGTGCCAGCAGCGTGACAGGGGTCGGCGAGCAGTACTTC. Translation: CASSVTGVGEQYF. Using reference TRBV9 and TRBJ2-7 for the parts outside the CDR3, the full variable domain is DSGVTQTPKHLITATGQRVTLRCSPRSGDLSVYWYQQSLDQGLQFLIQYYNGEERAKGNILERFSAQQFPDLHSELNLSSLELGDSALYFCASSVTGVGEQYFGPGTRLTVT.

V usage is TRBV7-6 and J usage is TRBJ2-5; no clear D. This CDR3 comprises 13 residues. V was trimmed by 2 bases and J by 4 bases, leaving 8 bases between them. CDR1 and CDR2 from the germline V gene are SGHVS and FNYEAQ. The CDR3 DNA sequence: TGTGCCAGCAGCTTACACAGCAGAGAGACCCAGTACTTC. This sequence encodes CASSLHSRETQYF.

A single count supports this clone. The CDR3 DNA follows: TGTGCCAGCAGCGTAGCTACGTGGCTAGCGGCTCCTAGCACCGGGGAGCTGTTTTTT. Encoded protein: CASSVATWLAAPSTGELFF. The chain joins TRBV9 to TRBJ2-2; 7 positions agree with TRBD2. J gave up 4 bases and V 0 bases, and 15 bases lay outside the gene matches. The CDR3 is made up of 19 amino acids. Germline V CDR1 and CDR2: SGDLS, YYNGEE.